This T cell receptor beta chain appears in the sequencing data of a study of cytomegalovirus exposure and HLA in healthy donors. PCR used 60 Vbeta primers and 13 Jbeta primers. The data were produced by immunoSEQ multiplex PCR, yet TCRdb's version contains in-frame clones alone and is incomplete. In the table there are approximately 110,000 clones, around 80% of which are singletons. Per germline, CDR1 GTSNPN and CDR2 SVGIG (reference sequence). The CDR3 is 15 amino acids. V dropped 8 bases and J dropped 4 bases, with 23 bases sitting between them. Sequencing was performed on PBMCs. The V gene is TRBV30, the J gene TRBJ1-2; a weak D match, TRBD1 (6 bases). This TCR came from a man aged 50-59 years in good health and CMV-seronegative. The chain's CDR3 is CALLGGRGGTYGYTF. The CDR3 DNA reads TGTGCCCTGCTAGGGGGGAGGGGGGGGACCTATGGCTACACCTTC.